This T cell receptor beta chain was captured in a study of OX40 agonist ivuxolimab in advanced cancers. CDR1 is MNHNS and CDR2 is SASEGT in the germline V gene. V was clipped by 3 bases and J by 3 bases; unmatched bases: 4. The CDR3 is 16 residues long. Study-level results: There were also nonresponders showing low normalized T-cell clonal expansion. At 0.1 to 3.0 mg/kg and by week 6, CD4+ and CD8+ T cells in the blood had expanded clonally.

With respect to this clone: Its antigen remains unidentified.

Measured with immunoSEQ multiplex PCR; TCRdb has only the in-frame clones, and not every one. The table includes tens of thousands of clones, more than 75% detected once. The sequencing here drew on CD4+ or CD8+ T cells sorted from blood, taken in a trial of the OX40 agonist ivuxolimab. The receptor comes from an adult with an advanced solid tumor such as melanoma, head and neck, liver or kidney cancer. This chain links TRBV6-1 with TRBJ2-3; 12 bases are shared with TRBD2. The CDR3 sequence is CASSDLAGGLTDTQYF. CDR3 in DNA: TGTGCCAGCAGTGACCTAGCGGGAGGGTTAACAGATACGCAGTATTTT.